A single sample is the source of the 23 T cell receptor beta chains below, sequenced in a study of T cells in Graves' hyperthyroidism and ophthalmopathy. The investigators amplified TCR beta CDR3 regions from RNA transcripts. During a first-round RT-PCR of the TCR CDR3, the HTBI primer set was used. MiXCR was run by TCRdb on the multiplex PCR reads, yielding one entry per CDR3 protein. The data show under 650,000 distinct CDR3 sequences, with roughly 16% seen just once and 3.5% to 4% held by the top ten. The specimen sequenced was blood. The receptors derive from a woman aged 25-40 years with Graves' hyperthyroidism.

This clonotype was counted only a few times. The rearrangement uses TRBV20-1 and TRBJ1-5; unclear D gene. Trimming removed 5 bases from V and 1 base from J, with 9 bases in between. The CDR3 runs to 13 residues. Germline loops: CDR1 DFQATT, CDR2 SNEGSKA (reference sequence). The CDR3 sequence: CSAPSVSNQPQHF. CDR3 coding DNA: TGCAGTGCTCCAAGTGTGAGCAATCAGCCCCAGCATTTT.

In nucleotides, the CDR3 is TGCAGTGCTAGAGATTTTTCGCGGGGTGAGACCCAGTACTTC. Protein sequence: CSARDFSRGETQYF. The chain joins TRBV20-1 to TRBJ2-5; tentatively, D is TRBD2 (6 bases). This CDR3 region has 14 residues. Trimming left V 0 bases short and J 5 bases short, with 13 bases between. Germline V gene lookup returns CDR1 DFQATT and CDR2 SNEGSKA (reference sequence).

This clonotype has only a few counts. This sequence joins TRBV6-1 and TRBJ1-1; 8 bases fit TRBD1. The junction had 7 bases not matched to a gene; V was cut back by 0 bases and J by 7 bases. The CDR3 runs 15 residues. Germline assignment: CDR1 MNHNS and CDR2 SASEGT. The DNA for the CDR3 is TGTGCCAGCAGTGAAGCGTACAGGGGGGAGGGTGAAGCTTTCTTT. This sequence encodes CASSEAYRGEGEAFF.

This clonotype was recorded at least ten times. This chain connects TRBV29-1 to TRBJ2-7, with 9 nucleotides matching TRBD2. Looked up from germline, CDR1 is SQVTM and CDR2 is ANQGSEA. The CDR3 is made up of 16 amino acids. V shed 6 bases, J shed 2 bases, and the junction held 14 bases outside the gene matches. The CDR3, as DNA: TGCAGCGTGCGACGGGTAGCGGGAGCCCCTCCCTACGAGCAGTACTTC. Translation gives CSVRRVAGAPPYEQYF.

V and J are TRBV7-2 and TRBJ2-2; 7 bases line up with TRBD2. In germline, CDR1 is SGHTA, CDR2 FQGNSA. The V segment lost 2 bases and the J segment 2 bases; nucleotides outside the gene matches: 8. The CDR3 extends over 17 amino acids. In DNA, the CDR3 is TGTGCCAGCAGCTTAAAGCGGGGACCACTAAACACCGGGGAGCTGTTTTTT. Translated: CASSLKRGPLNTGELFF. The full variable domain, with the rest looked up from reference TRBV7-2 and TRBJ2-2, is GAGVSQSPSNKVTEKGKDVELRCDPISGHTALYWYRQSLGQGLEFLIYFQGNSAPDKSGLPSDRFSAERTGGSVSTLTIQRTQQEDSAVYLCASSLKRGPLNTGELFFGEGSRLTVL.

V gene TRBV12-3 or TRBV12-4 combines with J gene TRBJ1-1; D unresolved. This CDR3 is 14 amino acids long. V lost 6 bases and J 3 bases, leaving 14 bases between the germline ends. For the CDR3, the DNA is TGTGCCAGCAGCCAAGTTGCAGCTTACACTGAAGCTTTCTTT. It codes for CASSQVAAYTEAFF.

The table lists this clonotype with many counts. The chain has TRBV7-6 and TRBJ2-1; the D is unclear. The ends were cut back, 1 base at V and 6 bases at J, with 13 bases in the middle. Germline CDR1 reads SGHVS; CDR2 reads FNYEAQ. The length of the CDR3 is 15 residues. CDR3 nucleotide sequence: TGTGCCAGCAGCTTAGGGGGTTCTAATTCCAATGAGCAGTTCTTC. It yields the protein CASSLGGSNSNEQFF. Based on the CDR3 plus reference TRBV7-6 and TRBJ2-1, the full variable domain is GAGVSQSPRYKVTKRGQDVALRCDPISGHVSLYWYRQALGQGPEFLTYFNYEAQQDKSGLPNDRFSAERPEGSISTLTIQRTEQRDSAMYRCASSLGGSNSNEQFFGPGTRLTVL.

The sample holds many counts of this clonotype. The genes are TRBV7-8 and TRBJ2-1, with D possibly matching TRBD1 (5 bases). The CDR3 has 17 residues. V lost 4 bases and J lost 0, with 16 bases in between. The V gene's germline CDR1 is SGHVS and CDR2 FQNEAQ. The CDR3 here is CASSSSTASLSYNEQFF. CDR3 bases: TGTGCCAGCAGCTCGTCGACAGCCTCACTCTCCTACAATGAGCAGTTCTTC.

The chain couples TRBV7-9 to TRBJ1-2, with a possible D match to TRBD1 (5 bases). The germline V gene has CDR1 SEHNR and CDR2 FQNEAQ (reference sequence). Trimming removed 1 base from V and 7 bases from J, with 10 bases in between. This CDR3 has 13 amino acids. The CDR3 spells CASSLGQNPGYTF. Written as DNA, the CDR3 is TGTGCCAGCAGCTTAGGACAGAATCCTGGCTACACCTTC.

In this sample, this clonotype turned up a few times. CDR3 sequence (DNA): TGTGCCAGTAGTGCTAAGGGACAGGGGGCGCGGAGTCAGCCCCAGCATTTT. This encodes CASSAKGQGARSQPQHF. This chain connects TRBV19 to TRBJ1-5; 12 bases fit TRBD1. Germline trimming cut 5 bases from V and 6 bases from J; bases unmatched to any gene: 11. The V gene's germline CDR1 is LNHDA and CDR2 SQIVND (reference sequence). This CDR3 has 17 residues.

The table lists this clonotype with a few counts. V gene TRBV27 combines with J gene TRBJ2-3; a possible D gene is TRBD2 (6 bases). The length of the CDR3 is 16 residues. Germline lookup yields CDR1 MNHEY and CDR2 SMNVEV (reference sequence). Trimming took off 0 bases at V and 1 base at J, with 11 bases between the two ends. The CDR3 protein is CASSLSRGEGTDTQYF. Written as DNA, the CDR3 is TGTGCCAGCAGTTTATCGCGGGGAGAGGGCACAGATACGCAGTATTTT.

This clonotype was recorded at least ten times. This chain uses TRBV2 with TRBJ2-5, with no clear D. V lost 4 bases and J lost 2, with 14 bases in between. The CDR3 is made up of 15 amino acids. Germline values: CDR1 SNHLY, CDR2 FYNNEI. CDR3 protein: CASSVHGLVQETQYF. As DNA, the CDR3 is TGTGCCAGCAGTGTACACGGGCTGGTTCAAGAGACCCAGTACTTC.

This clonotype was seen ten or more times. The rearrangement joins TRBV7-2 to TRBJ2-3, with D unclear. Deletions cut 0 bases from V and 2 bases from J, with 6 bases between. The CDR3 is made up of 14 amino acids. Germline CDR1 reads SGHTA; CDR2 reads FQGNSA. The CDR3 DNA reads TGTGCCAGCAGCTTAGCGGGGATCACAGATACGCAGTATTTT. Its translation: CASSLAGITDTQYF. The variable domain in full, completed from reference TRBV7-2 and TRBJ2-3, reads GAGVSQSPSNKVTEKGKDVELRCDPISGHTALYWYRQSLGQGLEFLIYFQGNSAPDKSGLPSDRFSAERTGGSVSTLTIQRTQQEDSAVYLCASSLAGITDTQYFGPGTRLTVL.

This clonotype turned up a few times. One end of the junction does not line up with germline, which may come from a read error. The gene calls are TRBV9 and TRBJ2-1, with D possibly TRBD2 on 6 matching bases. In germline, CDR1 is SGDLS, CDR2 YYNGEE. CDR3 length: 16 amino acids. CDR3 DNA: TGTGCCAGCGGCGTAGCGGACGGGAGCCCCTACAATGAGCAGTTCTTC. Translating gives CASGVADGSPYNEQFF.

A note on this clonotype: A read error may produce the germline difference seen at one junction end. V and J are TRBV28 and TRBJ2-5; 10 bases are a match to TRBD2. This CDR3 has 11 amino acids. Per germline, CDR1 MDHEN and CDR2 SYDVKM. DNA for the CDR3: TGTGCCAGCAGTCTAGGACTAGCGGCCGACTTC. This sequence encodes CASSLGLAADF.

The J gene is TRBJ2-3, the V gene TRBV20-1, with 16 bases lining up with TRBD2. Per germline, CDR1 DFQATT and CDR2 SNEGSKA (reference sequence). V was clipped by 6 bases and J by 5 bases; unmatched bases: 8. The CDR3 totals 16 residues. DNA for the CDR3: TGCAGTGCGGGGGGACTAGCGGGAGGGGCTGGAGATACGCAGTATTTT. Amino acids: CSAGGLAGGAGDTQYF.

This clonotype was recorded at least ten times. The V and J genes are TRBV28 and TRBJ2-1; perhaps D is TRBD1 or TRBD2 (5 bases each). The CDR3 covers 16 residues. Trimming took off 7 bases at V and 5 bases at J, with 21 bases between the two ends. The V gene's germline CDR1 is MDHEN and CDR2 SYDVKM. In DNA, the CDR3 is TGTGCCAGCACCGGAGTCTGGGACGCCTTGAACAATGAGCAGTTCTTC. Its translation is CASTGVWDALNNEQFF.

This chain uses TRBV5-4 with TRBJ1-4; the match to TRBD1 covers 11 bases. Germline V gene lookup returns CDR1 SGHNT and CDR2 YYREEE (reference sequence). This CDR3 is built from 15 residues. V lost 3 bases to trimming and J lost 10 bases; unmatched junction nucleotides: 8. The DNA for the CDR3 is TGTGCCAGCAGCTCTACGGGACAGGGGGTTTCAAAACTGTTTTTT. The encoded protein is CASSSTGQGVSKLFF. The variable domain in full, completed from reference TRBV5-4 and TRBJ1-4, reads ETGVTQSPTHLIKTRGQQVTLRCSSQSGHNTVSWYQQALGQGPQFIFQYYREEENGRGNFPPRFSGLQFPNYSSELNVNALELDDSALYLCASSSTGQGVSKLFFGSGTQLSVL.

The rearrangement uses TRBV2 and TRBJ1-6; D perhaps matches TRBD1 (6 bases). The CDR3 consists of 16 residues. Germline CDR1 SNHLY, CDR2 FYNNEI. V lost 3 bases to trimming and J lost 12 bases, with 21 bases between them. CDR3 region: CASSDPTLGAFLPLHF. CDR3 bases: TGTGCCAGCAGTGACCCAACCTTGGGGGCTTTTCTACCCCTCCACTTT.

Regarding this clonotype: A much larger clone differs from this one at a single base, so this may be a read error. The chain combines TRBV27 with TRBJ2-7; 10 bases line up with TRBD1. This CDR3 is built from 15 residues. Germline CDR1 is MNHEY and CDR2 is SMNVEV (reference sequence). V lost 0 bases, J lost 4 bases, and 3 bases stayed unmatched. Written as DNA, the CDR3 is TGTGCCAGCAGTTTATCGACAGGGGGCATTTACGAGCAGTACTTC. Amino acids: CASSLSTGGIYEQYF.

This clonotype has only a few counts. A much larger clone differs by one base, so this may be a read error. This chain uses TRBV6-5 with TRBJ1-1; no clear D. The CDR3 extends over 14 amino acids. CDR1 and CDR2 from the germline V gene are MNHEY and SVGAGI. The CDR3 DNA sequence: TGTGCCAGCAGTTACTCGGGTATGAACACTGAAGTTTTCTTT. Translation gives CASSYSGMNTEVFF.

A note on this clonotype: A read error is possible here, since a much larger clone lies one base away. The CDR3 end shows no conserved phenylalanine or tryptophan, and so a read error is likely. The chain uses TRBV20-1 and TRBJ1-4; D might be TRBD1 (6 bases). CDR3 size: 15 residues. Germline V gives CDR1 DFQATT, CDR2 SNEGSKA (reference sequence). V was clipped by 4 bases and J by 8 bases, with 20 bases between them. CDR3 loop: CSATTGGGTREKLFL. The CDR3 bases are TGCAGTGCTACGACAGGCGGAGGTACCAGGGAAAAACTGTTTCTT.

J is TRBJ2-7 and V is TRBV20-1; 9 bases line up with TRBD1. The CDR3 consists of 14 residues. V shed 7 bases, J shed 0 bases, and the junction held 7 bases outside the gene matches. The germline gives CDR1 DFQATT, CDR2 SNEGSKA (reference sequence). CDR3 in DNA: TGCAGTGTTAGGAGGGACAGGGACTCCTACGAGCAGTACTTC. Its translation: CSVRRDRDSYEQYF.